These 6 T cell receptor beta chains were sequenced from one sample in a study of T-cell reconstitution after alpha-beta-depleted transplantation in children. Unique molecular identifiers were built into the TCRbeta library. Via MiXCR, TCRdb re-called the PCR reads, giving one row per CDR3 protein. The sample consists of fewer than 150,000 distinct CDR3 sequences, 9.7% of them appearing once. The sample in question was PBMCs, mostly from graft donor cells, obtained 180 days after TCRalphabeta/CD19-depleted stem cell transplant. The origin of the receptors is a girl in the first two years of life who had a stem cell transplant for combined immunodeficiency, so the T cells may come from the graft donor.

This clonotype was found a few times. V gene TRBV29-1 combines with J gene TRBJ1-1; no definite D call. CDR1 and CDR2 from the germline V gene are SQVTM and ANQGSEA. This CDR3 has 13 residues. With 6 bases removed from V and 0 bases from J, the gap between germline ends came to 11 bases. The CDR3 loop is CSVGEAMNTEAFF. In nucleotides, the CDR3 is TGCAGCGTCGGGGAGGCCATGAACACTGAAGCTTTCTTT.

This clonotype was counted between two and nine times. The V call is TRBV6-4, the J call TRBJ1-6, with a possible D match to TRBD1 (5 bases). V was trimmed by 7 bases and J by 0 bases, leaving 16 bases between them. The CDR3 totals 17 residues. Per the germline V gene, CDR1 is MRHNA and CDR2 is SNTAGT. DNA of the CDR3: TGTGCCAGCAAGCAGGGAGAATGGGGCTCCTATAATTCACCCCTCCACTTT. This gives the protein CASKQGEWGSYNSPLHF.

This clonotype has a handful of counts. This rearrangement joins TRBV3-1 to TRBJ1-4, with D perhaps matching TRBD1 (6 bases). This CDR3 has 17 amino acids. Germline CDR1 and CDR2: LGHDT and YNNKEL (reference sequence). The V end lost 8 bases, the J end lost 6 bases, and 25 bases lay between the germline ends. The CDR3 loop is CASSRSPLQGRHEKLFF. The CDR3 DNA follows: TGTGCCAGCTCCCGAAGCCCCCTACAGGGACGGCATGAAAAACTGTTTTTT.

This clonotype was recorded a few times. The rearrangement joins TRBV10-3 to TRBJ1-3; 7 positions agree with TRBD1. Germline-derived CDR1 and CDR2 are ENHRY and SYGVKD. V was pared by 8 bases and J by 2 bases, with 3 bases of the junction left unmatched. The CDR3 loop spans 13 amino acids. CDR3 bases: TGTGCCATCGAGGGGGCCCCTGGAAACACCATATATTTT. The encoded protein is CAIEGAPGNTIYF.

This clonotype turned up a few times. The V gene is TRBV11-2, the J gene TRBJ2-5; a possible D gene is TRBD1 (6 bases). CDR3 length: 15 residues. CDR1 and CDR2 from the germline V gene are SGHAT and FQNNGV. V was shortened by 4 bases and J by 3 bases, with 15 bases between the two germline ends. The CDR3, as DNA: TGTGCCAGCAGCTCCATCAGGGGAGCGAAAGAGACCCAGTACTTC. Translation gives CASSSIRGAKETQYF.

The chain is built from TRBV20-1 and TRBJ2-2; TRBD1 might be the D (6 bases). Trimming stripped 0 bases from V and 6 bases from J, with 11 bases between. The CDR3 is 14 amino acids. The V gene's germline CDR1 is DFQATT and CDR2 SNEGSKA (reference sequence). CDR3 protein: CSARDRGRPGELFF. The CDR3, as DNA: TGCAGTGCTAGAGACAGGGGCCGACCCGGGGAGCTGTTTTTT.